This T cell receptor (beta chain) was observed in a study of T cell repertoires in cytomegalovirus infection. Across the whole study: Indications of both CMV infection and matching HLA type were provided by public TCR beta signatures.

As for this clonotype: Its specificity is unknown.

CDR3 length: 14 residues. V gave up 8 bases and J gave up 2 bases, with 13 bases separating them. The germline CDR1 and CDR2 sequences are MNHEY and SVGEGT. TCRdb called the reads again in MiXCR, with one record for every CDR3 protein. The sample lists about 500,000 distinct CDR3 sequences, 33% occurring once. The source is a human donor in good health (CMV status not recorded). Some clones in this sample may be carry-over from other donors' samples. Material: cultured PBMCs, obtained from culture after CMV antigen stimulation. V usage is TRBV6-2 or TRBV6-3 and J usage is TRBJ2-1, with D hard to call. CDR3 DNA sequence: TGTGCCAGCGGTCCAGACTCCCCCTACAATGAGCAGTTCTTC. The encoded protein is CASGPDSPYNEQFF.